This T cell receptor (beta chain) was sequenced in a study of OX40 agonist ivuxolimab in advanced cancers. As for the study in general: Patients receiving dose escalation had hepatocellular carcinoma, melanoma, renal cell or head and neck cancer.

Germline lookup yields CDR1 SGHVS and CDR2 FNYEAQ. There are 13 residues in the CDR3. Trimming removed 0 bases from V and 7 bases from J, with 10 bases in between. Exclusion of a patient followed from autoimmune disease history or systemic immunosuppression. The data were produced by immunoSEQ multiplex PCR, yet TCRdb's version contains in-frame clones alone and is incomplete. The table lists approximately 68,000 clones, around 82% of them singletons. This rearrangement joins TRBV7-6 to TRBJ2-7; D may be TRBD1 or TRBD2 (5 bases each). This TCR derives from an adult with an advanced solid tumor such as melanoma, head and neck, liver or kidney cancer. Sequencing was performed on CD4+ or CD8+ T cells sorted from blood, taken in a trial of the OX40 agonist ivuxolimab. CDR3 DNA sequence: TGTGCCAGCAGCTTAGCGCGAGGGGCAGAGCAGTACTTC. Translated: CASSLARGAEQYF.